This is a list of T cell receptor beta chains from one sample in a study of blood T cell repertoires in COVID-19. This table comes from immunoSEQ multiplex PCR, and its TCRdb copy is limited to in-frame clones, with some not included. The data show over 70,000 clones, 80% seen once. The sample comprised peripheral blood. Receptors were obtained from a woman in her seventies with acute or convalescent COVID-19. The CDR3 runs from the conserved cysteine through the conserved F or W. A D gene is named only where the DNA matches it firmly.

J gene	D gene	V gene	CDR3 DNA	CDR3 protein
TRBJ1-1	.	TRBV10-3	TGTGCCATCAGTGTTGGGGGACTCACTGAAGCTTTCTTT	CAISVGGLTEAFF
TRBJ1-1	TRBD1	TRBV3-1/TRBV3-2	TGTGCCAGCAGCCACTCCGACAGGGACACTGAAGCTTTCTTT	CASSHSDRDTEAFF
TRBJ1-4	.	TRBV9	TGTGCCAGCAGCCCTAGGGGCATCAATGAAAAACTGTTTTTT	CASSPRGINEKLFF
TRBJ2-1	.	TRBV5-5	TGTGCCAGCAGCAAGCTAGCGTCCTACAATGAGCAGTTCTTC	CASSKLASYNEQFF
TRBJ2-2	.	TRBV27	TGTGCCAGCAGCAGGGGCCGGGTGAACACCGGGGAGCTGTTTTTT	CASSRGRVNTGELFF
TRBJ2-5	.	TRBV30	TGTGCCTGGAGTCGTCTGACACAAGAGACCCAGTACTTC	CAWSRLTQETQYF
TRBJ1-5	.	TRBV19	TGTGCCAGTAGTATAAGGACGAGGGTTTGGGGCAATCAGCCCCAGCATTTT	CASSIRTRVWGNQPQHF
TRBJ1-1	.	TRBV4-2	TGTGCCAGCAGCCAAGGGCGGCTAGAAGCTTTCTTT	CASSQGRLEAFF
TRBJ2-5	.	TRBV3-1/TRBV3-2	TGTGCCAGCAGCCACCGAGGGCGGGGGCCTCAAGAGACCCAGTACTTC	CASSHRGRGPQETQYF
TRBJ2-2	.	TRBV23-1	TGCGCCAGCAGTCAATCGGAGTACACGTCGAACACCGGGGAGCTGTTTTTT	CASSQSEYTSNTGELFF